Each of the 9 T cell receptor beta chains below was sequenced from the same sample in a study of cytomegalovirus exposure and HLA in healthy donors. A multiplex PCR was run with 60 Vbeta primers and 13 Jbeta primers. The protocol was immunoSEQ multiplex PCR, while the TCRdb copy is restricted to in-frame clones and leaves out a portion. The table lists some 72,000 clones. The sequenced material came from PBMCs. The receptors derive from a man aged 35-49 years in good health and CMV-seronegative.

The rearrangement joins TRBV4-3 to TRBJ2-1, with 7 bases lining up with TRBD2. The CDR3 totals 15 residues. Losses at the gene ends were 3 bases for V and 0 bases for J; bases not matched to a gene: 2. Germline CDR1 and CDR2: LGHNA and YSLEER. The CDR3 sequence is CASSQGGSSYNEQFF. DNA for the CDR3: TGCGCCAGCAGCCAGGGAGGGAGCTCCTACAATGAGCAGTTCTTC.

V gene TRBV18 combines with J gene TRBJ1-2, with TRBD1 identical over 7 bases. The J segment lost 2 bases and the V segment lost 5 bases, leaving 8 bases of the junction unmatched. This CDR3 region has 15 residues. Germline V lookup: CDR1 KGHSH, CDR2 LQKENI. As DNA, the CDR3 is TGTGCCAGCTCAAGGGTCCGGGGACAGAACTATGGCTACACCTTC. Its translation: CASSRVRGQNYGYTF. Complete variable domain (other parts from reference TRBV18 and TRBJ1-2): NAGVMQNPRHLVRRRGQEARLRCSPMKGHSHVYWYRQLPEEGLKFMVYLQKENIIDESGMPKERFSAEFPKEGPSILRIQQVVRGDSAAYFCASSRVRGQNYGYTFGSGTRLTVV.

The rearrangement joins TRBV9 to TRBJ2-2; no clear D. The length of the CDR3 is 14 residues. The V gene lost 4 bases and the J gene lost 5 bases, with 12 bases spanning the gap. CDR1 is SGDLS, CDR2 YYNGEE, per germline. CDR3 bases: TGTGCCAGCAGCCCCCCCGGAGCTACCGGGGAGCTGTTTTTT. Translating gives CASSPPGATGELFF.

This sequence joins TRBV11-1 and TRBJ2-1, with 10 bases aligning to TRBD1. In germline, CDR1 is SGHAT, CDR2 FQDESV (reference sequence). J was trimmed by 2 bases and V by 5 bases; bases with no gene match: 6. CDR3 size: 16 residues. The CDR3 here is CASSAGQGGTYNEQFF. Written as DNA, the CDR3 is TGTGCCAGCAGCGCAGGACAGGGGGGGACCTACAATGAGCAGTTCTTC. Full variable domain (outside the CDR3, taken from reference TRBV11-1 and TRBJ2-1): EAEVAQSPRYKITEKSQAVAFWCDPISGHATLYWYRQILGQGPELLVQFQDESVVDDSQLPKDRFSAERLKGVDSTLKIQPAELGDSAMYLCASSAGQGGTYNEQFFGPGTRLTVL.

This sequence joins TRBV11-2 and TRBJ1-2; TRBD1 matches 8 bases. With 5 bases clipped from V and 7 bases from J, the junction kept 6 bases outside the gene matches. The CDR3 is made up of 13 amino acids. The germline CDR1 and CDR2 sequences are SGHAT and FQNNGV. This chain's CDR3 is CASSAGQGGGYTF. As DNA, the CDR3 is TGTGCCAGCAGCGCCGGACAGGGCGGTGGCTACACCTTC. Full variable domain (rest looked up from reference TRBV11-2 and TRBJ1-2): EAGVAQSPRYKIIEKRQSVAFWCNPISGHATLYWYQQILGQGPKLLIQFQNNGVVDDSQLPKDRFSAERLKGVDSTLKIQPAKLEDSAVYLCASSAGQGGGYTFGSGTRLTVV.

This chain joins TRBV6-1 and TRBJ1-4, with D possibly being TRBD1 (5 bases). V dropped 3 bases and J dropped 8 bases, with 16 bases sitting between them. CDR3 length: 15 residues. Germline-derived CDR1 and CDR2 are MNHNS and SASEGT. The CDR3 spells CASSEASAGGEKLFF. The CDR3 DNA is TGTGCCAGCAGTGAGGCGAGCGCGGGGGGGGAAAAACTGTTTTTT.

The genes are TRBV11-2 and TRBJ1-4, with 7 bases that match TRBD1. CDR3 length: 15 amino acids. The J segment lost 5 bases and the V segment lost 5 bases, leaving 8 bases of the junction unmatched. The germline V gene encodes CDR1 SGHAT and CDR2 FQNNGV. CDR3 sequence: CASSTRDSRNEKLFF. DNA of the CDR3: TGTGCCAGCAGCACCCGGGACAGCCGAAATGAAAAACTGTTTTTT. The variable domain in full, with the rest retrieved from reference TRBV11-2 and TRBJ1-4, is EAGVAQSPRYKIIEKRQSVAFWCNPISGHATLYWYQQILGQGPKLLIQFQNNGVVDDSQLPKDRFSAERLKGVDSTLKIQPAKLEDSAVYLCASSTRDSRNEKLFFGSGTQLSVL.

The rearrangement joins TRBV13 to TRBJ2-3; no firm D call. Germline values: CDR1 PRHDT, CDR2 FYEKMQ (reference sequence). There are 13 residues in the CDR3. The V end lost 0 bases, the J end lost 5 bases, and 6 bases lay between the germline ends. The CDR3 bases are TGTGCCAGCAGCTTAGGCGCCGGAGATACGCAGTATTTT. Translation gives CASSLGAGDTQYF.

The chain carries TRBV4-1 and TRBJ1-1, with 7 nucleotides matching TRBD1. The ends lost 1 base at V and 5 bases at J; junction bases unmatched: 10. Germline V gives CDR1 MGHRA, CDR2 YSYEKL. This CDR3 comprises 16 residues. The CDR3 protein is CASSQAPSTGRTEAFF. In DNA form, the CDR3 reads TGCGCCAGCAGCCAAGCCCCATCGACAGGGAGAACTGAAGCTTTCTTT.